This T cell receptor (beta chain) stems from a study of blood T cell repertoires in COVID-19. Background on the study: Researchers got acute and convalescent COVID-19 samples from the United States, Italy and Spain. The analysed material was cDNA or gDNA that came from T cells, B-cell-depleted T cells, or PBMCs.

Remarks on this clone: Other nucleotide sequences from this sample produce the same CDR3.

The germline gives CDR1 SGHVS, CDR2 FNYEAQ. V trimming: 1 base; J trimming: 7 bases; junction bases outside the gene matches: 5. This CDR3 has 15 amino acids. Authors' processing steps: Reference gene primer amplification gave nucleated cell count estimates. Method: immunoSEQ multiplex PCR; TCRdb's copy keeps in-frame clones and lacks some. Clonal size and the V and J genes are those of that table, whereas D and trimming came from the DNA. Among under 150,000 clones listed, more than 65% were seen once. This TCR derives from a woman between 65 and 79 years old with acute or convalescent COVID-19. Sequenced sample: peripheral blood. The rearrangement joins TRBV7-6 to TRBJ2-1, with 9 nucleotides matching TRBD2. In DNA form, the CDR3 reads TGTGCCAGCAGCTTAGTAGCGGGAGCTACGAATGAGCAGTTCTTC. Residues: CASSLVAGATNEQFF.